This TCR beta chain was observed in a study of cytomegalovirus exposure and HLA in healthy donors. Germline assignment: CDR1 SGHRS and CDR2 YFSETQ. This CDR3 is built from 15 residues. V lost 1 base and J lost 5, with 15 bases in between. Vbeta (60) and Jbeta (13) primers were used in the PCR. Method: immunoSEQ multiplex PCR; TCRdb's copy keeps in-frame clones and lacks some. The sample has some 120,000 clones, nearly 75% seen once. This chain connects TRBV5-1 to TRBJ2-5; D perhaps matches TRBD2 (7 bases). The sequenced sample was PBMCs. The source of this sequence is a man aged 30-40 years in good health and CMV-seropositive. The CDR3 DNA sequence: TGCGCCAGCAGCTTGTACCGGGGAGGGGGGGAGACCCAGTACTTC. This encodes CASSLYRGGGETQYF.